This T cell receptor (beta chain) was sequenced during a study of OX40 agonist ivuxolimab in advanced cancers. Data came from immunoSEQ multiplex PCR; TCRdb stores just in-frame clones and leaves some out. This table has some 150,000 clones, 90% appearing once. With 1 base clipped from V and 1 base from J, the junction kept 9 bases outside the gene matches. Germline V lookup: CDR1 SGHTA, CDR2 FQGNSA. The CDR3 is 17 amino acids. Sequencing used CD4+ or CD8+ T cells sorted from blood, obtained in a trial of the OX40 agonist ivuxolimab. This TCR came from an adult with an advanced solid tumor such as melanoma, head and neck, liver or kidney cancer. V gene TRBV7-2 combines with J gene TRBJ2-5; TRBD2 matches 7 bases. In DNA form, the CDR3 reads TGTGCCAGCAGCTTAGGAAGGTCGGGAGGACCCCAAGAGACCCAGTACTTC. Translation: CASSLGRSGGPQETQYF.